This TCR beta chain stems from a study of T cell responses to AZD1222 COVID-19 vaccine. General study points: Baseline serostatus was positive in only a handful of AZD1222 recipients. Repertoire collection took place solely once the T cell response had peaked. It should be noted that donors were predominantly white British and more often female, and clonal diversity was possibly underestimated. Compared with day 0, the breadth and depth of the Spike-specific TCR repertoire rose significantly after two doses of AZD1222.

This clone was seen only once. Antigen specificity is unknown. The CDR3 loop spans 16 amino acids. CDR1 and CDR2 from the germline V gene are SGHRS and YFSETQ. Deletions cut 0 bases from V and 7 bases from J, with 16 bases between. Measured with immunoSEQ multiplex PCR; TCRdb has only the in-frame clones, and not every one. The data contain hundreds of thousands of clones, about 92% of them seen just once; the ten biggest clones take up roughly 1%. The rearrangement joins TRBV5-1 to TRBJ2-2; a weak D match, TRBD2 (6 bases). The sample in question was peripheral blood, obtained on day 0 of MenACWY control vaccination. The TCR sequence derives from an adult in good health. The CDR3 coding sequence is TGCGCCAGCAGCTTGGGCTACCCAGGAGGGAGCGGGGAGCTGTTTTTT. Translation gives CASSLGYPGGSGELFF.